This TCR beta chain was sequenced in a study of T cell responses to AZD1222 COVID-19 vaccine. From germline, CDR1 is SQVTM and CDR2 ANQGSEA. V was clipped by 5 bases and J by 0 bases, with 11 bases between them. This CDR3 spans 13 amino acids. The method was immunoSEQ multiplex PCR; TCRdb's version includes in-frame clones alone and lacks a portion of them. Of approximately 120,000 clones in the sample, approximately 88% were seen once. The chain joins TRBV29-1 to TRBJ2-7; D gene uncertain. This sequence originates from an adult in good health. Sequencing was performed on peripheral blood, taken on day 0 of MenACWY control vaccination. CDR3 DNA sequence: TGCAGCGTTTATCCCTGGGGCTCCTACGAGCAGTACTTC. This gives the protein CSVYPWGSYEQYF.